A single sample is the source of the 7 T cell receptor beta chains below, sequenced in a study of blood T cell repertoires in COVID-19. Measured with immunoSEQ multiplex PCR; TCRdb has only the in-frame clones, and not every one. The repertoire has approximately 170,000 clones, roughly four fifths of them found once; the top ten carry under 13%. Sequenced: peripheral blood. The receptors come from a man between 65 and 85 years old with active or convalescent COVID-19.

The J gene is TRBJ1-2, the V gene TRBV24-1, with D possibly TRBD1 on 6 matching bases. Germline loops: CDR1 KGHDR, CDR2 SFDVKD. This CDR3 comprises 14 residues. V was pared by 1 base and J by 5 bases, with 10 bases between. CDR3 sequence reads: CATSDFRGKYGYTF. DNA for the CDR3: TGTGCCACCAGTGATTTCAGGGGCAAGTATGGCTACACCTTC.

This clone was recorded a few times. The chain's CDR3 is CASSRTGTTLGETQYF. The CDR3 nucleotides read TGTGCCAGCAGCAGGACCGGGACTACCCTCGGGGAGACCCAGTACTTC. The J gene is TRBJ2-5, the V gene TRBV7-2; 7 positions agree with TRBD2. Trimming took 5 bases from V and 5 from J; bases not matched to a gene: 14. CDR3 size: 16 residues. The V gene's germline CDR1 is SGHTA and CDR2 FQGNSA. Supplemented by reference TRBV7-2 and TRBJ2-5, the full variable domain reads GAGVSQSPSNKVTEKGKDVELRCDPISGHTALYWYRQSLGQGLEFLIYFQGNSAPDKSGLPSDRFSAERTGGSVSTLTIQRTQQEDSAVYLCASSRTGTTLGETQYFGPGTRLLVL.

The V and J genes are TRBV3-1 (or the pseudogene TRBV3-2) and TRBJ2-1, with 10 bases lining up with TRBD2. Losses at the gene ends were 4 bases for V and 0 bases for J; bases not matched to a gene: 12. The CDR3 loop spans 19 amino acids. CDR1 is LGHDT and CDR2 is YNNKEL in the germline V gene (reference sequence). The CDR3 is CASSPPASGSGGSYNEQFF. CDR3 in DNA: TGTGCCAGCAGCCCCCCGGCTAGCGGGAGCGGGGGCTCCTACAATGAGCAGTTCTTC.

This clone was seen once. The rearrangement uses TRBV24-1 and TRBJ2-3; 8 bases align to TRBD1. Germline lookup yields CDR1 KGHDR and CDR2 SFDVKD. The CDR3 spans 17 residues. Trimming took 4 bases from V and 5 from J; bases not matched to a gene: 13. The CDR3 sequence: CATSDATQGEERDTQYF. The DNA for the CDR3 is TGTGCCACCAGTGACGCTACACAGGGGGAAGAAAGAGATACGCAGTATTTT.

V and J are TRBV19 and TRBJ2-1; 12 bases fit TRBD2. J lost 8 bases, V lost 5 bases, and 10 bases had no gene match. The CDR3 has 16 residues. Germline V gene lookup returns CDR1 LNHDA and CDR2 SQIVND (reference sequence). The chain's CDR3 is CASSPQLAGGVDEQFF. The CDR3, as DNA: TGTGCCAGTAGTCCCCAACTAGCGGGGGGCGTCGATGAGCAGTTCTTC.

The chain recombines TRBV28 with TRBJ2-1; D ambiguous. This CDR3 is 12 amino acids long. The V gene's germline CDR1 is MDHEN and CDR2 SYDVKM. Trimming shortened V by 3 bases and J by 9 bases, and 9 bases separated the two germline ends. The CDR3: CASSFRSGEQFF. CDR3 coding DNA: TGTGCCAGCAGTTTCAGGTCCGGTGAGCAGTTCTTC. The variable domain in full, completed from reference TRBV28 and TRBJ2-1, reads DVKVTQSSRYLVKRTGEKVFLECVQDMDHENMFWYRQDPGLGLRLIYFSYDVKMKEKGDIPEGYSVSREKKERFSLILESASTNQTSMYLCASSFRSGEQFFGPGTRLTVL.

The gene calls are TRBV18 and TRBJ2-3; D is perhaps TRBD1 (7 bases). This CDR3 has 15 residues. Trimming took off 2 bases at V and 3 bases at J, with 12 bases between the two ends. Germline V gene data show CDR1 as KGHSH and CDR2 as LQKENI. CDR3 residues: CASSPGGGNTDTQYF. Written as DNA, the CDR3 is TGTGCCAGCTCACCAGGAGGGGGCAATACAGATACGCAGTATTTT.